This entry concerns a single TCR beta chain. Its target antigen remains unknown. No base quality values were provided; no much bigger clone lies one nucleotide off. The record originates from a study of human T cells and chemical hapten exposure (dated by TCRdb to the early 2020s). Some background on the complete study: Libraries were combined into a pool for sequencing, and differences in TCR yield between samples came mainly from small differences in library volumes within the pool. Peripheral blood TCR repertoire changes were tracked in vivo in alopecia patients during primary and secondary sensitization to the hapten diphenylcyclopropenone (DPC). Each blood RNA sample was used to sequence both TCR alpha and TCR beta chains.

Here is what the overall study found, with its caveats: No change with DPC sensitization was found in the number of TCRs above 1 in 1000 frequency, and no evidence of global repertoire structure alterations was found. After repeated subsampling, changes were observed in the strength of the expansion versus patch-test correlation and in the threshold at which the correlation became significant.

The time point label, read with the paper, signifies: healthy volunteer bleed at 2 weeks. Total RNA was extracted from unfractionated whole blood collected in Tempus Blood RNA tubes. About 5 healthy volunteers served as TCR sequencing controls and were bled at day 0, 2 weeks and 6 weeks. Ends trimmed: V by 4 bases, J by 3 bases; bases unmatched to a gene: 7. Inclusive of the bounding cysteine and phenylalanine, the CDR3 is 14 residues long. Just CDR3 DNA is preserved here, 42 bases in frame from base 1. The germline V gene yields SQVTM for CDR1 and ANQGSEA for CDR2. Libraries were prepared through RACE. Sequencing used a NextSeq 500. During library preparation, unique molecular identifiers were attached to individual cDNA molecules so that TCRs could be counted quantitatively and reproducibly. The study's own analysis went as follows. Samples had a median of around 92,000 TCRs, with a range from roughly 23,224 to 700,000. The Decombinator software suite was used to annotate the V, J and CDR3 of the TCR reads. For the PS versus PT1 abundance plots, all samples were subsampled to the same number of TCRs (28,000). TCRs were defined as expanded if absent before sensitization and observed at least eight times at the 2-week time point. TCRdb redid the processing of the public reads, applying fastp at Q25 and MiXCR, and retained in-frame beta chains. Rows are combined by CDR3 protein, so each entry shows the most common genes and DNA. The V and J calls, along with clone size, are taken from TCRdb and not from the paper's own processing. The sample table holds about 31,000 distinct CDR3 sequences, of which about 7.7% were seen once. The ten largest account for roughly 10% of the sample.

In this chain, TRBV29-1 is recombined with TRBJ1-1; the central 8 bases match TRBD1. This sequence originates from a human donor in good health. Some clones in this sample may be carry-over from other donors' samples. The sample comprised whole blood. The DNA sequence follows: TGCAGCGTTGGGCAGGGGGCATTAGACACTGAAGCTTTCTTT. This sequence encodes CSVGQGALDTEAFF.